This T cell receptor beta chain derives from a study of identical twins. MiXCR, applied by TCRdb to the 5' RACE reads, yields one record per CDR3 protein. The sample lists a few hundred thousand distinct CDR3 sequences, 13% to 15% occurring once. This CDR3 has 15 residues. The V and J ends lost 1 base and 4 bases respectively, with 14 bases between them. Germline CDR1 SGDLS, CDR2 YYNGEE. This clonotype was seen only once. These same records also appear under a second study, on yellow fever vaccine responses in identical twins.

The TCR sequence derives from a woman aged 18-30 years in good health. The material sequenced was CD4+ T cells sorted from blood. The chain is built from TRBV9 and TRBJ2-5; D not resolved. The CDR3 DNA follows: TGTGCCAGCAGCGTATCACTGATTAGAGGAGAGACCCAGTACTTC. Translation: CASSVSLIRGETQYF.